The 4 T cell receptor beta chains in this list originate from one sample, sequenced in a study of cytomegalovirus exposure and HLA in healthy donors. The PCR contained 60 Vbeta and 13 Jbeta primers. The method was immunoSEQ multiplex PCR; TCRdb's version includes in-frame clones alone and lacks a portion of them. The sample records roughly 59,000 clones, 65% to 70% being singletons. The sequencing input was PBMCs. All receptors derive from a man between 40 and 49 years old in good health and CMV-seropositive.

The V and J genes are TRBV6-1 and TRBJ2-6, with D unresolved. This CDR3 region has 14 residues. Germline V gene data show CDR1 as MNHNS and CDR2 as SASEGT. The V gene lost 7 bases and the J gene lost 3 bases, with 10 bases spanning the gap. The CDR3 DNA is TGTGCCAGCACCGAGAATTTTGGGGCCAACGTCCTGACTTTC. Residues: CASTENFGANVLTF.

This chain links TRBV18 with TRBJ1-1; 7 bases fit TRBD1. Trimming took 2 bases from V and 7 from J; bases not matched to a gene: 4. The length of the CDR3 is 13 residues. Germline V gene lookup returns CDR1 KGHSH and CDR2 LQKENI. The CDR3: CASSPGQANEAFF. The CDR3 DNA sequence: TGTGCCAGCTCACCAGGACAGGCAAATGAAGCTTTCTTT. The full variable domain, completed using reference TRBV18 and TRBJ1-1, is NAGVMQNPRHLVRRRGQEARLRCSPMKGHSHVYWYRQLPEEGLKFMVYLQKENIIDESGMPKERFSAEFPKEGPSILRIQQVVRGDSAAYFCASSPGQANEAFFGQGTRLTVV.

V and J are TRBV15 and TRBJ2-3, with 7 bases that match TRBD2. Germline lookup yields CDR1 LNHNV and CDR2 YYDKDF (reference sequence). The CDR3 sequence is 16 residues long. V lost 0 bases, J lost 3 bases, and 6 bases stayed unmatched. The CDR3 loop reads CATSRDPGGATDTQYF. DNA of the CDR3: TGTGCCACCAGCAGAGATCCGGGGGGAGCTACAGATACGCAGTATTTT.

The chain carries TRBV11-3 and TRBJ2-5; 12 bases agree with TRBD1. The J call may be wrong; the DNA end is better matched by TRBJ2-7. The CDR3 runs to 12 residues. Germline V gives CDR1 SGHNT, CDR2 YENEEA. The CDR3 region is CASRDRGREQYF. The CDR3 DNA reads TGTGCCAGCCGGGACAGGGGGCGCGAGCAGTACTTC.